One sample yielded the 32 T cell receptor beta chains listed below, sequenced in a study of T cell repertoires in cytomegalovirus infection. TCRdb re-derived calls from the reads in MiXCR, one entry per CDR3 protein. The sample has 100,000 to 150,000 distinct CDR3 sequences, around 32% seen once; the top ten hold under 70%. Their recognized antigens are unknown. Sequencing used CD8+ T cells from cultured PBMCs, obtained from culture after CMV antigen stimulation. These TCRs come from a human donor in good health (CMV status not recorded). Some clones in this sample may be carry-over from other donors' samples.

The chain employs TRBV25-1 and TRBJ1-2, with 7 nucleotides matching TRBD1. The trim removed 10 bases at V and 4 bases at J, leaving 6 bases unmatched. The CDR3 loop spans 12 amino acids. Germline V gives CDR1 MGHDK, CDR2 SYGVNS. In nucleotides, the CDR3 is TGTGCCACCGCAGGGGGAAGCTATGGCTACACCTTC. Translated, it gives CATAGGSYGYTF.

The CDR3 nucleotides are TGTGCCAGCAGCTCTAAACCTCTGGGACTAGCGGTCCCCAGCACAGATACGCAGTATTTT. Translated, it gives CASSSKPLGLAVPSTDTQYF. This chain joins TRBV7-9 and TRBJ2-3, with TRBD2 matching over 11 bases. CDR1 and CDR2 (germline): SEHNR, FQNEAQ (reference sequence). The J segment lost 0 bases and the V segment lost 4 bases, leaving 15 bases of the junction unmatched. This CDR3 is built from 20 residues.

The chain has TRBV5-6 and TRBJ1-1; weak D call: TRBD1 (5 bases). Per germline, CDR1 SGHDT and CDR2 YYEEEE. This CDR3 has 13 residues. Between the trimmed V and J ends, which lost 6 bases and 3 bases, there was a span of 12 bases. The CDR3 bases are TGTGCCAGCATCCCAACGGGGGACACTGAAGCTTTCTTT. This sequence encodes CASIPTGDTEAFF.

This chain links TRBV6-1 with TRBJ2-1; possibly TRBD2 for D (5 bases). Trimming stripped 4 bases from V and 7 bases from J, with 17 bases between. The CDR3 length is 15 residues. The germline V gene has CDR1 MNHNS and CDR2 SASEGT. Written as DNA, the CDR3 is TGTGCCAGCAGTGCCTACCGGGCCCCGGGGAATGAGCAGTTCTTC. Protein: CASSAYRAPGNEQFF.

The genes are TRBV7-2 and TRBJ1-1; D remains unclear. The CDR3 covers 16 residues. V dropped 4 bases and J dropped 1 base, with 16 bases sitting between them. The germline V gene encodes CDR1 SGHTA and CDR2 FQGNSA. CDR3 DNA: TGTGCCAGCAGCTCAGCTCCGACATTAGGGAACACTGAAGCTTTCTTT. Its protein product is CASSSAPTLGNTEAFF.

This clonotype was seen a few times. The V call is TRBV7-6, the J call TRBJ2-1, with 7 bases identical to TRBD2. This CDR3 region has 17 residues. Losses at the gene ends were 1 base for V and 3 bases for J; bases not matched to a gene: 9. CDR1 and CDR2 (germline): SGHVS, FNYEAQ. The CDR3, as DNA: TGTGCCAGCAGCTTAGGGACTAGTTTTGTAGGCTACAATGAGCAGTTCTTC. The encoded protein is CASSLGTSFVGYNEQFF.

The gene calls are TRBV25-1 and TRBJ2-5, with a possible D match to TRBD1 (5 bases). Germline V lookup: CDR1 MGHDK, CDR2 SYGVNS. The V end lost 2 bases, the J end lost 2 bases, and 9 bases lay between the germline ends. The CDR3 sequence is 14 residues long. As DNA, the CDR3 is TGTGCCAGCAGTGAAGGGGCAGGACAAGAGACCCAGTACTTC. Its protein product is CASSEGAGQETQYF.

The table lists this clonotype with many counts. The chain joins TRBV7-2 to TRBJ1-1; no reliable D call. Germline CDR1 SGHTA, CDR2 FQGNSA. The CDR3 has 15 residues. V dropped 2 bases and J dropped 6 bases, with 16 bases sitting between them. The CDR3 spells CASSLSSFEGPEAFF. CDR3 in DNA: TGTGCCAGCAGCTTAAGTTCTTTCGAGGGCCCTGAAGCTTTCTTT.

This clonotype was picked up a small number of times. As DNA, the CDR3 is TGTGCCAGCAGTTTTACGGGGGTTAACCAAGAGACCCAGTACTTC. Translating it yields CASSFTGVNQETQYF. V and J are TRBV12-3 or TRBV12-4 and TRBJ2-5; possible D gene TRBD2, 6 bases. The V end was cut by 3 bases, the J end by 0 bases, with 11 bases between. CDR3 length: 15 amino acids.

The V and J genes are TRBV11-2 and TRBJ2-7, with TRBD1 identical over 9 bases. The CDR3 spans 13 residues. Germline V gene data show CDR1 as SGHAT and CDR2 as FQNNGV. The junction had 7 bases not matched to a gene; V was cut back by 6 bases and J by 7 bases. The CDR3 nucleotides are TGTGCCAGCAGAAGCGGGGACAGGGTGGAGCAGTACTTC. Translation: CASRSGDRVEQYF.

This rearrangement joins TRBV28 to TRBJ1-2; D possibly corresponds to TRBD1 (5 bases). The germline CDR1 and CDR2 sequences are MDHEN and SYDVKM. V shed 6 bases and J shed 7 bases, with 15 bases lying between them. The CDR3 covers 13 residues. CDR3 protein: CASRPDTSGGYTF. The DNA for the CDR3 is TGTGCCAGCAGGCCGGACACCTCCGGTGGCTACACCTTC.

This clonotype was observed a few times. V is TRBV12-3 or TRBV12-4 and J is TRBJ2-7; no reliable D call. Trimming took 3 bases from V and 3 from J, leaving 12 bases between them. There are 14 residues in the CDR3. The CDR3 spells CASSFYDSDYEQYF. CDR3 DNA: TGTGCCAGCAGTTTTTACGACTCGGACTACGAGCAGTACTTC.

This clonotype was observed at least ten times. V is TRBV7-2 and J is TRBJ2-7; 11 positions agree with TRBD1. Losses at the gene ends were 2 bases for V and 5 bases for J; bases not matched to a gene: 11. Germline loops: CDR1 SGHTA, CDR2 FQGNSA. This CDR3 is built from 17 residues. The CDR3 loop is CASSLSGQGVRGDEQYF. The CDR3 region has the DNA TGTGCCAGCAGCTTATCGGGACAGGGGGTTAGAGGGGACGAGCAGTACTTC.

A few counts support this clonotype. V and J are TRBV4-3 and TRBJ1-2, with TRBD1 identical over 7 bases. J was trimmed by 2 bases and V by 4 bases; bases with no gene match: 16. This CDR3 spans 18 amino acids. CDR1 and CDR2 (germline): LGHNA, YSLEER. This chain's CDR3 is CASSLQGGSPSTNYGYTF. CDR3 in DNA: TGCGCCAGCAGCCTCCAGGGGGGGTCCCCGTCAACGAACTATGGCTACACCTTC.

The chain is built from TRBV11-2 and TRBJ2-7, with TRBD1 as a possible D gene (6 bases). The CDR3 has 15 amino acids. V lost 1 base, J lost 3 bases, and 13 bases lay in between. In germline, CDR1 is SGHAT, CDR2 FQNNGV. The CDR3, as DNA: TGTGCCAGCAGCTTAGGTCCGAGGGGGAACTACGAGCAGTACTTC. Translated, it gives CASSLGPRGNYEQYF.

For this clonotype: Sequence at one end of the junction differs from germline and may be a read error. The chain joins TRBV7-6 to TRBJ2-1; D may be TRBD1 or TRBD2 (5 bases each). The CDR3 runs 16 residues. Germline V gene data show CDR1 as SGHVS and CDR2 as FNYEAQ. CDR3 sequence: CTSSLPLGDGPNQQFF. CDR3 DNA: TGTACCAGCAGCTTGCCACTCGGGGACGGACCTAATCAGCAGTTCTTC.

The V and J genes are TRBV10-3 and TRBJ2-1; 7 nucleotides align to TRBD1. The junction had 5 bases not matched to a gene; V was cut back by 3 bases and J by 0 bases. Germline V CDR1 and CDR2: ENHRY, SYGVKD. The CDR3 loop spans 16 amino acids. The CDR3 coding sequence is TGTGCCATCAGTGACGGCAGGGGGAACTCCTACAATGAGCAGTTCTTC. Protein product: CAISDGRGNSYNEQFF.

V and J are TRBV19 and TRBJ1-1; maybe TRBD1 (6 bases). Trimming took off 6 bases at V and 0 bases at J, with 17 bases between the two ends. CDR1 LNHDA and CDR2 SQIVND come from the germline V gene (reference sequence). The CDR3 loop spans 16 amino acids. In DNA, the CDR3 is TGTGCCAGTAGGGACCTCGGGACACCTATGAACACTGAAGCTTTCTTT. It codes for CASRDLGTPMNTEAFF.

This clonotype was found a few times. CDR3 sequence reads: CASSHGTVGETQYF. Here the CDR3 DNA reads TGTGCCAGCAGTCATGGGACAGTAGGGGAGACCCAGTACTTC. The chain joins TRBV6-2 or TRBV6-3 to TRBJ2-5; 7 bases line up with TRBD1. This CDR3 spans 14 amino acids. The V and J ends lost 5 bases and 5 bases, in that order; junction bases with no gene match: 8. The germline V gene encodes CDR1 MNHEY and CDR2 SVGEGT.

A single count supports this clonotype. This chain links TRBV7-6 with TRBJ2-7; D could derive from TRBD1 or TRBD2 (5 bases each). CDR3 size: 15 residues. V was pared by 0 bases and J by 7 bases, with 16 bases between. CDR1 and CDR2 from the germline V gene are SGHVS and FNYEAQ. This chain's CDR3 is CASSLAVAGAREQYF. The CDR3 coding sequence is TGTGCCAGCAGCTTAGCCGTTGCCGGGGCACGGGAGCAGTACTTC.

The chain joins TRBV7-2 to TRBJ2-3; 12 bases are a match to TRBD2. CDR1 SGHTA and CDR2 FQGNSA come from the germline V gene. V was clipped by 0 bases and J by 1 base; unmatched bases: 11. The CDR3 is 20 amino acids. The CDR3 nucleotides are TGTGCCAGCAGCTTAGCGCTAGCGGGGGGGCTTGCGTTCGGCACAGATACGCAGTATTTT. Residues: CASSLALAGGLAFGTDTQYF.

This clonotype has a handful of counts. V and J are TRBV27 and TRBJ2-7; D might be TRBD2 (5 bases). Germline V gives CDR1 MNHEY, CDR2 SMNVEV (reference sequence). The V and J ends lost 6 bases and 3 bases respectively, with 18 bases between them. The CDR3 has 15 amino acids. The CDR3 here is CASSLSPGINYEQYF. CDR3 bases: TGTGCCAGCAGCCTAAGCCCCGGGATAAACTACGAGCAGTACTTC.

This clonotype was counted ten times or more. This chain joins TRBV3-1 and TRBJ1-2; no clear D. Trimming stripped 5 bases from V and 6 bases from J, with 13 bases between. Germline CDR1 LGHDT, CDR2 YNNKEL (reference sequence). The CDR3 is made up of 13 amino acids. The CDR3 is CASSVDGVHGYTF. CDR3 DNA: TGTGCCAGCAGCGTGGACGGGGTCCATGGCTACACCTTC. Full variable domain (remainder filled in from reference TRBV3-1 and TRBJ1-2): DTAVSQTPKYLVTQMGNDKSIKCEQNLGHDTMYWYKQDSKKFLKIMFSYNNKELIINETVPNRFSPKSPDKAHLNLHINSLELGDSAVYFCASSVDGVHGYTFGSGTRLTVV.

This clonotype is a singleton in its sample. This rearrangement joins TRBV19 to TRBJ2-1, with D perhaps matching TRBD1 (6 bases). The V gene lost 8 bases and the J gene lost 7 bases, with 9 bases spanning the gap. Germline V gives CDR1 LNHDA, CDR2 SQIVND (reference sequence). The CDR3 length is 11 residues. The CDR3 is CASRQANEQFF. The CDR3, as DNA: TGTGCCAGTCGACAGGCGAATGAGCAGTTCTTC.

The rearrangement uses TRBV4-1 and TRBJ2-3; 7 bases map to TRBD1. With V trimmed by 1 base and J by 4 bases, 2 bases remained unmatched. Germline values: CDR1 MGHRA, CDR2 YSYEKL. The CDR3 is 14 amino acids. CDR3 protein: CASSQVTGSDTQYF. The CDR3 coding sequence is TGCGCCAGCAGCCAAGTGACAGGGTCAGATACGCAGTATTTT.

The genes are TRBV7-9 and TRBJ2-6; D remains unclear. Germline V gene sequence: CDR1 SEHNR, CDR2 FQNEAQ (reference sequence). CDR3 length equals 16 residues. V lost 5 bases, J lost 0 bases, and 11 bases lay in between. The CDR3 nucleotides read TGTGCCAGCAGCGGGCTACTCCTCTCTGGGGCCAACGTCCTGACTTTC. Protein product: CASSGLLLSGANVLTF.

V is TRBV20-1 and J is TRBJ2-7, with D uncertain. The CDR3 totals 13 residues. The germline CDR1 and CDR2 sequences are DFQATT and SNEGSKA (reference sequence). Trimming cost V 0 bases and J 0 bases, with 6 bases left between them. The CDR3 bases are TGCAGTGCTAGAGAGGTGAGCTCCTACGAGCAGTACTTC. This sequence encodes CSAREVSSYEQYF.

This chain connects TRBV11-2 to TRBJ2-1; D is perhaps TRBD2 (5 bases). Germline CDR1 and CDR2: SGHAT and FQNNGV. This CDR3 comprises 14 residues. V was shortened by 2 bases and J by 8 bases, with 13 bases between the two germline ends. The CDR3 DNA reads TGTGCCAGCAGCTTAATTCTAGCCCCCCATGAGCAGTTCTTC. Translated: CASSLILAPHEQFF. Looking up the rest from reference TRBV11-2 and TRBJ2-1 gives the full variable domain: EAGVAQSPRYKIIEKRQSVAFWCNPISGHATLYWYQQILGQGPKLLIQFQNNGVVDDSQLPKDRFSAERLKGVDSTLKIQPAKLEDSAVYLCASSLILAPHEQFFGPGTRLTVL.

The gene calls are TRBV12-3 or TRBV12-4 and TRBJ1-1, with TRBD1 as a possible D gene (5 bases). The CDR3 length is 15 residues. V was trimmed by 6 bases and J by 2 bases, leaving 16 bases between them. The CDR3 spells CASRRPVGVNTEAFF. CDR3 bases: TGTGCCAGCAGGCGGCCGGTGGGGGTAAACACTGAAGCTTTCTTT.

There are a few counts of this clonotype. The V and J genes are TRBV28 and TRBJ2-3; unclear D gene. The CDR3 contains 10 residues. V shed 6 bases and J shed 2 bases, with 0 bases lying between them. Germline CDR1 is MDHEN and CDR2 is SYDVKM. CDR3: CASSTDTQYF. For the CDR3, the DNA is TGTGCCAGCAGCACAGATACGCAGTATTTT.

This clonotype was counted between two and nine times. The CDR3 bases are TGTGCCAGCAGTTACTGGTCAGCCAACACCGGGGAGCTGTTTTTT. It encodes CASSYWSANTGELFF. This sequence joins TRBV6-5 and TRBJ2-2; D remains ambiguous. V lost 1 base, J lost 2 bases, and 8 bases lay in between. CDR3 length equals 15 residues. Germline V gene lookup returns CDR1 MNHEY and CDR2 SVGAGI.

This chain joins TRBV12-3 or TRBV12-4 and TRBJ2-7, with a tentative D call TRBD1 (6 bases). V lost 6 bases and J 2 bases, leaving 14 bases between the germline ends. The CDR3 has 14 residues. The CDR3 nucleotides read TGTGCCAGCAGGCAGGGGCCCTTCGCCTACGAGCAGTACTTC. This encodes CASRQGPFAYEQYF.